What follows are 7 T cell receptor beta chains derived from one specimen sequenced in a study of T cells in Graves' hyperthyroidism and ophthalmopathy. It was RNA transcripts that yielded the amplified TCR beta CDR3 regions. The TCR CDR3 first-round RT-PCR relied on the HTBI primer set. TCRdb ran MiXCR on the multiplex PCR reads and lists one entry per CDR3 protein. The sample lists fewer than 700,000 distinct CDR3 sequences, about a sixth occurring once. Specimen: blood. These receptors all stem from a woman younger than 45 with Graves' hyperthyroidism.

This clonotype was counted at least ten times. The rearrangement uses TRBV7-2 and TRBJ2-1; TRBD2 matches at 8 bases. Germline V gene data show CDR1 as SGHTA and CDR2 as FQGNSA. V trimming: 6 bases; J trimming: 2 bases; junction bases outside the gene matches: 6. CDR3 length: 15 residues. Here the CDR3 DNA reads TGTGCCAGCAGGTATCCGGGACTAGCCTACAATGAGCAGTTCTTC. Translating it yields CASRYPGLAYNEQFF.

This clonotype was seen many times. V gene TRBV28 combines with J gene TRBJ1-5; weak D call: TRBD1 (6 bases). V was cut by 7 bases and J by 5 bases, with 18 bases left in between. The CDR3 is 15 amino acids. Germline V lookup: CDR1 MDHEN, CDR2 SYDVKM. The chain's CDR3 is CASNLPGPGDQPQHF. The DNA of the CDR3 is TGTGCCAGCAATTTGCCGGGCCCAGGGGATCAGCCCCAGCATTTT.

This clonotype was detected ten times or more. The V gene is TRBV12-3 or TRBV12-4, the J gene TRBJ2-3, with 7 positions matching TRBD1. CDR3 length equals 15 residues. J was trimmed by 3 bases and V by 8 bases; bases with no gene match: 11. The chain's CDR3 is CASRKGTVMTDTQYF. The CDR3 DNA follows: TGTGCCAGCCGCAAAGGGACAGTGATGACAGATACGCAGTATTTT.

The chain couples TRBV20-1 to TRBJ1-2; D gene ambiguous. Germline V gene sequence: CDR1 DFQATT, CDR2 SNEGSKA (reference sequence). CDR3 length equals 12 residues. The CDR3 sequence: CSAESQAYGYTF. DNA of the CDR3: TGCAGCGCCGAATCTCAAGCCTATGGCTACACCTTC.

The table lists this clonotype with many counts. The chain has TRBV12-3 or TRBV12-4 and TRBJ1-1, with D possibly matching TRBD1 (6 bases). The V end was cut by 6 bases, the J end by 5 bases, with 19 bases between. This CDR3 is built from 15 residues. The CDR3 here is CASRPQGLVRTEAFF. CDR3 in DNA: TGTGCCAGCAGACCACAGGGCTTAGTTCGGACTGAAGCTTTCTTT.

In nucleotides, the CDR3 is TGTGCCAGCAGTCTGTGGGCCAAGCCCTACGAGCAGTACTTC. It encodes CASSLWAKPYEQYF. The rearrangement joins TRBV27 to TRBJ2-7; D not resolved. The CDR3 is 14 residues long. Germline assignment: CDR1 MNHEY and CDR2 SMNVEV (reference sequence). Trimming shortened V by 5 bases and J by 2 bases, and 13 bases separated the two germline ends.

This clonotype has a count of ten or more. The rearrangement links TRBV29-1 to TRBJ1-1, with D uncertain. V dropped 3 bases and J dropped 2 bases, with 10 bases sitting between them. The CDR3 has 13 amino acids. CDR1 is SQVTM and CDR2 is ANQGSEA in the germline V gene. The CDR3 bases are TGCAGCGTTGAGGTTACAAGAAACACTGAAGCTTTCTTT. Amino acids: CSVEVTRNTEAFF.